Reported below is one T cell receptor beta chain. The data were taken from a study of shared clonotypes between healthy human individuals. The assay was immunoSEQ multiplex PCR, and TCRdb's table has in-frame clones only and misses some. In the table there are about 450,000 clones, roughly 78% of which are singletons. The sequence derives from a woman aged 40 to 50 in good health. Some clones in this sample may be carry-over from other donors' samples. Material: PBMCs.

The CDR3 spells CAIRGTSGGQEQFF. The CDR3 nucleotides read TGTGCCATCAGGGGGACTAGCGGAGGGCAAGAGCAGTTCTTC. This chain joins TRBV10-3 and TRBJ2-1; 11 positions agree with TRBD2. The CDR3 covers 14 residues. CDR1 and CDR2 (germline): ENHRY, SYGVKD. J gave up 10 bases and V 6 bases, and 8 bases lay outside the gene matches.